The 3 T cell receptor beta chains presented below share a single source sample, sequenced in a study of beta chain features in type 1 diabetes. General study results and limits: Type 1 diabetes patients showed a moderate but significant shortening of TCRB CDR3s in all four CD4+ subsets.

For these TCRs, the target antigens are not known. Every isolated RNA sample was fully reverse transcribed, so sequencing captured expressed TCRB transcripts. TCRdb's copy holds only in-frame clones and misses some; the assay was immunoSEQ multiplex PCR. The sample lists 150,000 to 200,000 clones; roughly 60% were seen once. Sequencing was done on a sample of naive CD4+ T cells from blood. These TCRs come from a man aged 25 to 45 with type 1 diabetes.

The chain recombines TRBV7-2 with TRBJ2-7; tentative D call: TRBD1 (6 bases). V lost 5 bases and J lost 1, with 15 bases in between. CDR3 length: 15 amino acids. Germline V gene lookup returns CDR1 SGHTA and CDR2 FQGNSA. The DNA for the CDR3 is TGTGCCAGCAGCCTGGGACAACCCCTGTCCTACGAGCAGTACTTC. It codes for CASSLGQPLSYEQYF.

This rearrangement joins TRBV4-1 to TRBJ2-1; 9 positions agree with TRBD1. This CDR3 contains 18 residues. Germline V gene data show CDR1 as MGHRA and CDR2 as YSYEKL. V lost 0 bases to trimming and J lost 0 bases; unmatched junction nucleotides: 6. CDR3 residues: CASSQDLGQGDSYNEQFF. CDR3 DNA sequence: TGCGCCAGCAGCCAAGATCTGGGACAGGGAGACTCCTACAATGAGCAGTTCTTC.

The DNA for the CDR3 is TGTGCCAGCAGTGTTCCGGGACAGGGAGGCGAGCAGTACTTC. This translates into CASSVPGQGGEQYF. The V and J genes are TRBV25-1 and TRBJ2-7, with 9 bases matching TRBD1. This CDR3 has 14 amino acids. CDR1 is MGHDK, CDR2 SYGVNS, per germline. The V segment lost 4 bases and the J segment 6 bases; nucleotides outside the gene matches: 7.